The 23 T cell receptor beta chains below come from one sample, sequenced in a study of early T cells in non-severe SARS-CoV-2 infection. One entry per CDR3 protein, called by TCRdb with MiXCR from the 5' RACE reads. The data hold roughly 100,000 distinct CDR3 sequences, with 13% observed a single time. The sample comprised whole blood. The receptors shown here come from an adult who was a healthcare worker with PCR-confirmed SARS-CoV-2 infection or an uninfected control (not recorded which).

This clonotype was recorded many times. CDR3 amino acids: CASSETGTRPYEQYF. DNA for the CDR3: TGTGCCAGCAGTGAGACCGGGACCAGACCCTACGAGCAGTACTTC. The rearrangement links TRBV28 to TRBJ2-7; either TRBD1 or TRBD2 may fit D (5 bases each). Germline CDR1 is MDHEN and CDR2 is SYDVKM. This CDR3 has 15 amino acids. The V gene lost 5 bases and the J gene lost 2 bases, with 16 bases spanning the gap.

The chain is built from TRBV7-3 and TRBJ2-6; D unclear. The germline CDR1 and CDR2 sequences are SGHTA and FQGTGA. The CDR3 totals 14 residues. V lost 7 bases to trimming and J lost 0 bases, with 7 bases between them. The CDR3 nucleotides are TGTGCCAGCACCGCTGACTCTGGGGCCAACGTCCTGACTTTC. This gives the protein CASTADSGANVLTF.

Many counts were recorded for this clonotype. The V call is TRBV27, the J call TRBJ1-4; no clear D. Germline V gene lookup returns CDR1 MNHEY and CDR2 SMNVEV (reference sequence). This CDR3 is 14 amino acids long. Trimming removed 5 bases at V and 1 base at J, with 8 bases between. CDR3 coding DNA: TGTGCCAGCAGTGCGGACCGAACTAATGAAAAACTGTTTTTT. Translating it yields CASSADRTNEKLFF.

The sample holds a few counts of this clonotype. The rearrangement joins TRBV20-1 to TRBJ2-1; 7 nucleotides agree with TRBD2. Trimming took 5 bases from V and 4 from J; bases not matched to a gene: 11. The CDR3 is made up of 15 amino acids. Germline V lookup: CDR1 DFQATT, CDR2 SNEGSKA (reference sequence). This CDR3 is CSARDSGSGYNEQFF. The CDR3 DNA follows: TGCAGTGCTCGGGATAGCGGGTCGGGTTACAATGAGCAGTTCTTC.

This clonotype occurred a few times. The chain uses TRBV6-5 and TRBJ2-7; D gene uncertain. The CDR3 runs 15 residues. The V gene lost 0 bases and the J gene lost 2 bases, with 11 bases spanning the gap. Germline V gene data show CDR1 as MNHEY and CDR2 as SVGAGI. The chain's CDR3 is CASSYSYRKAYEQYF. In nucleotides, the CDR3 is TGTGCCAGCAGTTACTCGTACCGTAAGGCCTACGAGCAGTACTTC.

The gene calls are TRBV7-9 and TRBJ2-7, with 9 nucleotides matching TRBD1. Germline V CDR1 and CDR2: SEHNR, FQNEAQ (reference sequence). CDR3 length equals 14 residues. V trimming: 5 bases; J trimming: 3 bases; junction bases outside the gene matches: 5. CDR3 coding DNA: TGTGCCAGCAGCACACAGGGGGCTAACTACGAGCAGTACTTC. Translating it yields CASSTQGANYEQYF.

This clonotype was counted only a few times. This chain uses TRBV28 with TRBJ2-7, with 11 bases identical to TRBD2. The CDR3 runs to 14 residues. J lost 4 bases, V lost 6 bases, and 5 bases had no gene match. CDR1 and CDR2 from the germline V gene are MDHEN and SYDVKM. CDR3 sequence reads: CASRDSGRGYEQYF. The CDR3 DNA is TGTGCCAGCAGGGATAGCGGGAGGGGTTACGAGCAGTACTTC.

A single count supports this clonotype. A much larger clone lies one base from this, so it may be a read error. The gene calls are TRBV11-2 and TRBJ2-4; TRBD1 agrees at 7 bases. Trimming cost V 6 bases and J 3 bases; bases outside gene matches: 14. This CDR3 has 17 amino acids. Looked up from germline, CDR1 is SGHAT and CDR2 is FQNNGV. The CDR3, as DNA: TGTGCCAGCAGAGATTGTACAGGGGTAGAGGACAAAAACATTCAGTACTTC. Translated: CASRDCTGVEDKNIQYF. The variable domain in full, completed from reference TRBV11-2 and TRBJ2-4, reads EAGVAQSPRYKIIEKRQSVAFWCNPISGHATLYWYQQILGQGPKLLIQFQNNGVVDDSQLPKDRFSAERLKGVDSTLKIQPAKLEDSAVYLCASRDCTGVEDKNIQYFGAGTRLSVL.

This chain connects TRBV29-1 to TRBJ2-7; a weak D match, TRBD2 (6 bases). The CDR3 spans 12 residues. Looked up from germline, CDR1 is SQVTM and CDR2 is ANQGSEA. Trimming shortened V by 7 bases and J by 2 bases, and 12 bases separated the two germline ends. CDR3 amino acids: CSATGLTYEQYF. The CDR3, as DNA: TGCAGCGCTACGGGACTGACCTACGAGCAGTACTTC.

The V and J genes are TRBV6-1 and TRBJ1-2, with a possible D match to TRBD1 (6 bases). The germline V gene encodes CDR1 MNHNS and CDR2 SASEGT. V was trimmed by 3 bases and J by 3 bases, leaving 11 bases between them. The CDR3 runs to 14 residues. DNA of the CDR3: TGTGCCAGCAGTGACGGGACAATAGACTATGGCTACACCTTC. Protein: CASSDGTIDYGYTF.

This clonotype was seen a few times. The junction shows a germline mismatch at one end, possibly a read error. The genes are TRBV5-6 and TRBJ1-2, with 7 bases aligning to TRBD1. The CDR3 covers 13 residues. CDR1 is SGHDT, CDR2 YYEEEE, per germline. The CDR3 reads CASSLGQQYGYTF. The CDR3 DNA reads TGTGCCAGCAGTTTGGGACAGCAGTATGGCTACACCTTC.

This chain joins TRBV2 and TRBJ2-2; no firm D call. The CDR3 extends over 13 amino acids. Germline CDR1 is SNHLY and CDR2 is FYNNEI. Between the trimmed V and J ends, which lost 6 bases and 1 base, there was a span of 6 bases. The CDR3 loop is CASSRGNTGELFF. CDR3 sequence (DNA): TGTGCCAGCAGCCGCGGGAACACCGGGGAGCTGTTTTTT.

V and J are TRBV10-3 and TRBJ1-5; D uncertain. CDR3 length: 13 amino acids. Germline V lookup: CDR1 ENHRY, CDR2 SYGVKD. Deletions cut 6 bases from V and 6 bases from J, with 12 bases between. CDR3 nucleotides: TGTGCCATCAGGGGAGCTGGCGGTCAGCCCCAGCATTTT. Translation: CAIRGAGGQPQHF.

The CDR3: CASQEADTQYF. DNA for the CDR3: TGTGCCAGCCAGGAGGCGGATACGCAGTATTTT. The chain is built from TRBV2 and TRBJ2-3, with D possibly matching TRBD2 (5 bases). With 8 bases removed from V and 6 bases from J, the gap between germline ends came to 9 bases. CDR1 and CDR2 from the germline V gene are SNHLY and FYNNEI. The CDR3 extends over 11 amino acids.

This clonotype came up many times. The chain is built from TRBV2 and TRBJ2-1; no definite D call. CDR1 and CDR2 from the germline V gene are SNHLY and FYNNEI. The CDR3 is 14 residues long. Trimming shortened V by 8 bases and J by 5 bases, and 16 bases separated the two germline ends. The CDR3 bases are TGTGCCAGCGCGGAGAGTTCGGCCCACAATGAGCAGTTCTTC. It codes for CASAESSAHNEQFF. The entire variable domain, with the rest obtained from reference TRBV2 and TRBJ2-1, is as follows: EPEVTQTPSHQVTQMGQEVILRCVPISNHLYFYWYRQILGQKVEFLVSFYNNEISEKSEIFDDQFSVERPDGSNFTLKIRSTKLEDSAMYFCASAESSAHNEQFFGPGTRLTVL.

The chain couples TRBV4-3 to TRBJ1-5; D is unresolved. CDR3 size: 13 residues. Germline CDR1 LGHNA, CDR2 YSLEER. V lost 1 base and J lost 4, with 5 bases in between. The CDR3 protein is CASSQAGNQPQHF. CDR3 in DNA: TGCGCCAGCAGCCAAGCCGGGAATCAGCCCCAGCATTTT.

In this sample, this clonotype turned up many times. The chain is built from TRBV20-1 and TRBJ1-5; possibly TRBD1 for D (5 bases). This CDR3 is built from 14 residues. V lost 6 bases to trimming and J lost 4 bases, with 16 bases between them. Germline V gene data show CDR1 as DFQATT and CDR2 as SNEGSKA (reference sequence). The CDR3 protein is CSARSGILNQPQHF. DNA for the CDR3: TGCAGTGCCCGCTCAGGGATACTAAATCAGCCCCAGCATTTT.

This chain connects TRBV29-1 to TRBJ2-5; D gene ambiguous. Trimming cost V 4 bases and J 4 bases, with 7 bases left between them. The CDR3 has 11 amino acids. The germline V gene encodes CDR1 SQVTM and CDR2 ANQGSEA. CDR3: CSVGRTETQYF. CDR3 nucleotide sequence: TGCAGCGTTGGTCGGACAGAGACCCAGTACTTC.

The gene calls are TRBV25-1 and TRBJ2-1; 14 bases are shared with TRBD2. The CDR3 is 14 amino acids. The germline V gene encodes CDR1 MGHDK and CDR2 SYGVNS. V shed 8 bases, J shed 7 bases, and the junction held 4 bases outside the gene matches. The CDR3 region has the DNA TGTGCCAGCTCCGGGACTAGCGGGAGAAATGAGCAGTTCTTC. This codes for CASSGTSGRNEQFF.

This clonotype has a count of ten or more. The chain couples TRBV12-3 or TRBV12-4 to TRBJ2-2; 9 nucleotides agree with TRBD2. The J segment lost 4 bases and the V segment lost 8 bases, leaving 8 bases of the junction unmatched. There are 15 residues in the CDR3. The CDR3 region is CASLGLALGTGELFF. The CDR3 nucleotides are TGTGCCAGCCTTGGACTAGCGCTGGGCACCGGGGAGCTGTTTTTT.

The CDR3 sequence: CASSRTQGGSYEQYF. The DNA of the CDR3 is TGTGCCAGCAGTAGAACCCAAGGGGGTTCCTACGAGCAGTACTTC. This rearrangement joins TRBV2 to TRBJ2-7, with a weak D call TRBD1 (6 bases). Between the trimmed V and J ends, which lost 5 bases and 1 base, there was a span of 15 bases. The CDR3 is 15 amino acids. From germline, CDR1 is SNHLY and CDR2 FYNNEI.

CDR3 sequence reads: CASRGLTDTQYF. For the CDR3, the DNA is TGTGCCAGCCGGGGCCTCACAGATACGCAGTATTTT. The J gene is TRBJ2-3, the V gene TRBV7-2; D tentatively reads TRBD1 or TRBD2 (5 bases each). CDR1 and CDR2 (germline): SGHTA, FQGNSA. This CDR3 is 12 amino acids long. Trimming removed 8 bases from V and 2 bases from J, with 8 bases in between.

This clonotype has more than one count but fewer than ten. CDR3 amino acids: CASSLEGLPGNEQFF. CDR3 sequence (DNA): TGCGCCAGCAGCTTGGAAGGGCTTCCCGGCAATGAGCAGTTCTTC. V usage is TRBV5-1 and J usage is TRBJ2-1; D not certain. With 0 bases removed from V and 6 bases from J, the gap between germline ends came to 13 bases. CDR3 length: 15 amino acids. Germline loops: CDR1 SGHRS, CDR2 YFSETQ.